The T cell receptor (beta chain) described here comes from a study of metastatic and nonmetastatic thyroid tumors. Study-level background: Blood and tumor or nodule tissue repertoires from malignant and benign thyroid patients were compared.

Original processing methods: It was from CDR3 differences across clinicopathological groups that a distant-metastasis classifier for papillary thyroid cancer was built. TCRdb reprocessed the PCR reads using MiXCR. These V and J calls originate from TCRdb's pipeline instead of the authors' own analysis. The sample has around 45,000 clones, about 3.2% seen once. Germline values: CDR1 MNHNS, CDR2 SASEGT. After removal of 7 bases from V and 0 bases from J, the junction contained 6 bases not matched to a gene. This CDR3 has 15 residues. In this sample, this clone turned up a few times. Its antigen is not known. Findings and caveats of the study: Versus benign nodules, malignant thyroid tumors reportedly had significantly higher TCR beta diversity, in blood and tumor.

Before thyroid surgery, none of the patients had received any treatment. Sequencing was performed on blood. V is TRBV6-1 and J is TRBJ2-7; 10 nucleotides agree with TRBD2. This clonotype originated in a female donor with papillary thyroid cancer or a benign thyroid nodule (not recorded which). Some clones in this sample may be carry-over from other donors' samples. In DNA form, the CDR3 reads TGTGCCAGCACCCTAGCGGGAGATGGCTCCTACGAGCAGTACTTC. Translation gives CASTLAGDGSYEQYF.